A selection of T cell receptor beta chains follows, all from one sample in a study of regulatory T cells in long-lasting Graves disease. TCRdb recomputed calls from the multiplex PCR reads with MiXCR, one row per CDR3 protein. The sample carries around 460,000 distinct CDR3 sequences, approximately 14% recorded once. The same specimen was also included in a second study, on T cells in Graves' hyperthyroidism and ophthalmopathy.

Sequenced material: peripheral blood mononuclear cells (PBMCs), taken at new diagnosis, from a patient treated with antithyroid drugs. The receptors shown here come from a woman aged 45-65 years with Graves disease. CDR3s include the opening cysteine and the closing phenylalanine or tryptophan. D genes are given only for firm matches. The size of a clone is reported for some rows only, either as once, few or many, or as a class for expanded clones.

cdr3_nt,cdr3_aa,clone_size,d_call,j_call,v_call
TGTGCCAGCAGTTATACATCAGGACAGGGAAGACAAGAGACCCAGTACTTC,CASSYTSGQGRQETQYF,many,TRBD1,TRBJ2-5,TRBV6-5
TGCGCCAGCAGCCAAGAACGACAGATCTATGGCTACACCTTC,CASSQERQIYGYTF,many,NA,TRBJ1-2,TRBV4-1
TGTGCTAGCAGTCCCGGGACTAGCGGGACCACAGATACGCAGTATTTT,CASSPGTSGTTDTQYF,few,TRBD2,TRBJ2-3,TRBV7-7
TGTGCCAGCAGTTACGAACCTAGCAATCAGCCCCAGCATTTT,CASSYEPSNQPQHF,many,NA,TRBJ1-5,TRBV6-2/TRBV6-3
TGTGCCAGCAGTTCACTAGCGGCGACCTACAATGAGCAGTTCTTC,CASSSLAATYNEQFF,few,TRBD2,TRBJ2-1,TRBV27
TGTGCCAGTAGTATCCAGTGGGGCAATCAGCCCCAGCATTTT,CASSIQWGNQPQHF,many,NA,TRBJ1-5,TRBV19
TGTGCCAGCAGTCAACTGGGAGGGATCGAGACCCAGTACTTC,CASSQLGGIETQYF,NA,TRBD2,TRBJ2-5,TRBV28
TGTGCCAGCAACCTCTATGGATCCTATGGCTACACCTTC,CASNLYGSYGYTF,NA,NA,TRBJ1-2,TRBV13
TGTGCCAGCACCCATTCAGGGGGCCCTCAAGAGACCCAGTACTTC,CASTHSGGPQETQYF,few,TRBD1,TRBJ2-5,TRBV12-3/TRBV12-4
TGTGCCAGCAGCTTAGCGCTCGGGACAGCGAATTCACCCCTCCACTTT,CASSLALGTANSPLHF,NA,TRBD1,TRBJ1-6,TRBV7-9
TGTGCCAGCAGGCCGGGACTAGCTGGGGCCGAGCAGTACTTC,CASRPGLAGAEQYF,many,TRBD2,TRBJ2-7,TRBV6-1
TGTGCCAGCAGCCACGACGGCCCAGCAGGAGATACGCAGTATTTT,CASSHDGPAGDTQYF,NA,NA,TRBJ2-3,TRBV4-2
TGTGCCAGCTCACCATCTGGGGCGGAGGGATGGCCGTTCAATGAGCAGTTCTTC,CASSPSGAEGWPFNEQFF,few,NA,TRBJ2-1,TRBV18
TGTGCCTCGGACAAAGCAACTAATGAAAAACTGTTTTTT,CASDKATNEKLFF,few,NA,TRBJ1-4,TRBV30
TGTGCCAGCAGTACCGCCTCGTCTAGCACAGATACGCAGTATTTT,CASSTASSSTDTQYF,NA,NA,TRBJ2-3,TRBV28
TGTGCCAGCAGTTTACCGGGGGGGCAGAACACCGGGGAGCTGTTTTTT,CASSLPGGQNTGELFF,many,TRBD2,TRBJ2-2,TRBV28
TGTGCCAGCAGCTTGAGGACAGGGGGGAGCACAGATACGCAGTATTTT,CASSLRTGGSTDTQYF,NA,TRBD1,TRBJ2-3,TRBV5-6
TGTGCCACCAGTGACCCGGACAGACAAGAGACCCAGTACTTC,CATSDPDRQETQYF,few,NA,TRBJ2-5,TRBV24-1
TGCAGCATTCAAGGGGCAGCTAACTATGGCTACACCTTC,CSIQGAANYGYTF,many,NA,TRBJ1-2,TRBV29-1
TGTGCCAGCAATTTCGGGCTAGCGGAATACAATGAGCAGTTCTTC,CASNFGLAEYNEQFF,many,TRBD2,TRBJ2-1,TRBV28
TGTGCCATCAGTGAGACTAGCGGGAGTTACAATGAGCAGTTCTTC,CAISETSGSYNEQFF,NA,TRBD2,TRBJ2-1,TRBV10-3
TGTGCCAGCAGTTACTCACCCAGCCGTTCGGGCACTGAAGCTTTCTTT,CASSYSPSRSGTEAFF,many,NA,TRBJ1-1,TRBV6-5
TGTGCCATCAGTGAGTCGCGCACCTCTGGAAACACCATATATTTT,CAISESRTSGNTIYF,many,NA,TRBJ1-3,TRBV10-3
TGTGCCAGCAGCCCCAGGGGCCCCCGGGATGGCTACACCTTC,CASSPRGPRDGYTF,few,NA,TRBJ1-2,TRBV9
TGTGCCATCAAGGGCGAGAGCTCCTACAATGAGCAGTTCTTC,CAIKGESSYNEQFF,many,NA,TRBJ2-1,TRBV28
TGTGCCATCAGTGGAGTGGGGAGGGACAGGAATGAAGCTTTCTTT,CAISGVGRDRNEAFF,NA,TRBD1,TRBJ1-1,TRBV10-3
TGTGCCAGCAGTTTTCCCGGGAATCAGCCCCAGCATTTT,CASSFPGNQPQHF,NA,NA,TRBJ1-5,TRBV28
TGTGCCAGCAGTGCCTCAGGGGGCGCTTCGGTCATTCAGTACTTC,CASSASGGASVIQYF,few,TRBD1,TRBJ2-4,TRBV2